This T cell receptor beta chain came from a study of vaccination and CD4 T cells after COVID-19. Background on the study: For control cultures, the treatment was a CEFX pool, an HIV-1 Nef pool, or no peptide.

The CDR3 sequence is 14 residues long. The V and J ends lost 5 bases and 5 bases, in that order; junction bases with no gene match: 9. CDR1 and CDR2 from the germline V gene are DFQATT and SNEGSKA (reference sequence). The sample holds a few counts of this clonotype. Its specificity is unknown. Treatment: roughly 11-day PBMC culture with coronavirus spike peptide pools or control peptides (ViraFEST assay). Scientists ran DNA taken from cultured CD4+ T cells through the Oncomine TCR Beta short-read assay for sequencing. From the PCR reads, TCRdb called clonotypes with MiXCR, one entry per CDR3 protein. Among around 13,000 distinct CDR3 sequences listed, roughly 26% were seen once.

The sample consisted of CD4+ T cells from blood, cultured in vitro, taken before SARS-CoV-2 vaccination. This sequence was found in a human donor who received a COVID-19 vaccine. The genes are TRBV20-1 and TRBJ2-5; 9 nucleotides line up with TRBD2. In nucleotides, the CDR3 is TGCAGTGCTTTGAGCGGGGGGAGAGGGGAGACCCAGTACTTC. Its translation is CSALSGGRGETQYF.